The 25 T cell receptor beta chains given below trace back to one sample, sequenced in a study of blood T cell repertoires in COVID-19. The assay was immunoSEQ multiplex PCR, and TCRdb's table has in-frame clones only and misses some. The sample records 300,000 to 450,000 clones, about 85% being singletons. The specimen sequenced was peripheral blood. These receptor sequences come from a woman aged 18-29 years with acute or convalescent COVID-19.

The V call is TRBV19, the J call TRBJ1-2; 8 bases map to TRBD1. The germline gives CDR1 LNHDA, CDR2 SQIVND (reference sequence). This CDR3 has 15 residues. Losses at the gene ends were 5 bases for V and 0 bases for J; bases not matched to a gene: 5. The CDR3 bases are TGTGCCAGTAGTCCGACAGGGGCGGCTAACTATGGCTACACCTTC. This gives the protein CASSPTGAANYGYTF.

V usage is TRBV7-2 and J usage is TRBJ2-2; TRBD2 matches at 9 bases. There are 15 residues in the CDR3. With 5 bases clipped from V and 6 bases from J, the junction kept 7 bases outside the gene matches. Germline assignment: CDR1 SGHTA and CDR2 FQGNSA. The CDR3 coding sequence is TGTGCCAGCAGCCGCGGGGGGGCGGGAGCCGGGGAGCTGTTTTTT. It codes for CASSRGGAGAGELFF.

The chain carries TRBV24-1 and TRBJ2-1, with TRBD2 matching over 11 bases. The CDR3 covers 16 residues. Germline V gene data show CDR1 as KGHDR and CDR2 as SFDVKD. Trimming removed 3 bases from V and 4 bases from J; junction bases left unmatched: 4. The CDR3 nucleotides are TGTGCCACCAGTGATGTGACTAGCGGGAAATACAATGAGCAGTTCTTC. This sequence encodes CATSDVTSGKYNEQFF.

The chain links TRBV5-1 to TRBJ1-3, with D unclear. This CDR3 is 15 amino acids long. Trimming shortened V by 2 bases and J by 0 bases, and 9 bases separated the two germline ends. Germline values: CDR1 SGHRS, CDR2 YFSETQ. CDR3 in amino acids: CASSFGRGSGNTIYF. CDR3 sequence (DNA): TGCGCCAGCAGCTTCGGACGGGGCTCTGGAAACACCATATATTTT.

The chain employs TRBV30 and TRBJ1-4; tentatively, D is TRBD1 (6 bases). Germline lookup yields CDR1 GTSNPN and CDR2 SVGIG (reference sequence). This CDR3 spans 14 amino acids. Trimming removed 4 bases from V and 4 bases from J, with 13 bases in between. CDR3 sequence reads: CAWIEQGGNEKLFF. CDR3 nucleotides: TGTGCCTGGATTGAACAGGGCGGTAATGAAAAACTGTTTTTT.

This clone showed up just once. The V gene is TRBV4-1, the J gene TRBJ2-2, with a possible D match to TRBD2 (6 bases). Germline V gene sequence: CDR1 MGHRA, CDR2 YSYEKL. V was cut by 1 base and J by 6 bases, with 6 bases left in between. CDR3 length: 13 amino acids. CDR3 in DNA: TGCGCCAGCAGCCAAGGACTAGCCGGGGAGCTGTTTTTT. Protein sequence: CASSQGLAGELFF.

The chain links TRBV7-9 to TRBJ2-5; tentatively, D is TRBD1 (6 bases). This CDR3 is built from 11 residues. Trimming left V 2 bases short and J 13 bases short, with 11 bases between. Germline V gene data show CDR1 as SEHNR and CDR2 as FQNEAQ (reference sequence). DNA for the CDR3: TGTGCCAGCAGCTTACAGGGACACGGGTACTTC. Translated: CASSLQGHGYF.

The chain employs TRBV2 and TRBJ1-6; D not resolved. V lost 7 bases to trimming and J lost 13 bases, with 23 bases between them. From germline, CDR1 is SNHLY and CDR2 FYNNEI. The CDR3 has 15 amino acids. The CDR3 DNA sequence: TGTGCCAGCAAGTTGACTCCAGAAACGTTGTTTCCCCTCCACTTT. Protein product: CASKLTPETLFPLHF.

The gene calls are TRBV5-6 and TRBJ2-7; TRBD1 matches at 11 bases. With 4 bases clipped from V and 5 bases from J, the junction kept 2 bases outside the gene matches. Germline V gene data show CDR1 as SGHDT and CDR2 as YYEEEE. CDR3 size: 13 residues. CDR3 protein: CASSRDRGDEQYF. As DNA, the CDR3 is TGTGCCAGCAGCCGGGACAGGGGGGACGAGCAGTACTTC. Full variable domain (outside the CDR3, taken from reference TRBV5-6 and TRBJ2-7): DAGVTQSPTHLIKTRGQQVTLRCSPKSGHDTVSWYQQALGQGPQFIFQYYEEEERQRGNFPDRFSGHQFPNYSSELNVNALLLGDSALYLCASSRDRGDEQYFGPGTRLTVT.

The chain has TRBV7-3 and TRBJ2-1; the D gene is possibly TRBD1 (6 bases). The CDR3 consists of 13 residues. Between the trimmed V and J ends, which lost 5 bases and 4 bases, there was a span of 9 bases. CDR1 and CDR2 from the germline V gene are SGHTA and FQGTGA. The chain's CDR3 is CASSMGQYNEQFF. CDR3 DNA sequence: TGTGCCAGCAGCATGGGACAATACAATGAGCAGTTCTTC.

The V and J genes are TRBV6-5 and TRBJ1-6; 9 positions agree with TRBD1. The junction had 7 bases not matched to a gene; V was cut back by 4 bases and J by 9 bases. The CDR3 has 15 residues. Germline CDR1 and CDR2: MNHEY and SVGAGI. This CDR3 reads CASSFLTGGVSPLHF. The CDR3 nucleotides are TGTGCCAGCAGTTTTTTGACAGGGGGAGTTTCACCCCTCCACTTT.

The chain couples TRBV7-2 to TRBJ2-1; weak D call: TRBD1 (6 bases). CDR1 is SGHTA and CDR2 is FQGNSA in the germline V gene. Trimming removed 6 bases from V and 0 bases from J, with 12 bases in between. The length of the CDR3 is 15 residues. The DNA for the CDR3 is TGTGCCAGCAGTTCTGACAGGAGCTCCTACAATGAGCAGTTCTTC. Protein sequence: CASSSDRSSYNEQFF. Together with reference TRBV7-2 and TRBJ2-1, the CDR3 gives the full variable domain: GAGVSQSPSNKVTEKGKDVELRCDPISGHTALYWYRQSLGQGLEFLIYFQGNSAPDKSGLPSDRFSAERTGGSVSTLTIQRTQQEDSAVYLCASSSDRSSYNEQFFGPGTRLTVL.

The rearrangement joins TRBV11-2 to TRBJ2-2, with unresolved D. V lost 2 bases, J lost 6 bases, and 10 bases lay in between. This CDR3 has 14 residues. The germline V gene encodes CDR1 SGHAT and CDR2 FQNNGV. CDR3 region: CASSLRSAPGELFF. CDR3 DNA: TGTGCCAGCAGCTTAAGGAGCGCCCCCGGGGAGCTGTTTTTT.

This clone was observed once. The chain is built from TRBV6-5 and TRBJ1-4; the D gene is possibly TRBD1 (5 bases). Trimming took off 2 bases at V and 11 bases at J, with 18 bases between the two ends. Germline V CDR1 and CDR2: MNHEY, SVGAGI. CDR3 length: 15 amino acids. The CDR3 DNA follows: TGTGCCAGCAGTTACAGCCGGACGGACCCAGGGAAACTGTTTTTT. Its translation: CASSYSRTDPGKLFF.

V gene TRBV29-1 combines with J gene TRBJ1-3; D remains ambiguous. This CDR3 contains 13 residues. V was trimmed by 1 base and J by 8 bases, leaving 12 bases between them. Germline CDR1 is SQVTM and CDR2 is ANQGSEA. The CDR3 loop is CSVEGARKHTIYF. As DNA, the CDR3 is TGCAGCGTTGAAGGGGCCCGAAAACACACCATATATTTT.

CDR3 in DNA: TGTGCCAGCACCCGGGACTCTGGAAACACCATATATTTT. It specifies CASTRDSGNTIYF. The rearrangement uses TRBV9 and TRBJ1-3; D ambiguous. The germline CDR1 and CDR2 sequences are SGDLS and YYNGEE. This CDR3 is 13 amino acids long. Trimming stripped 6 bases from V and 0 bases from J, with 7 bases between.

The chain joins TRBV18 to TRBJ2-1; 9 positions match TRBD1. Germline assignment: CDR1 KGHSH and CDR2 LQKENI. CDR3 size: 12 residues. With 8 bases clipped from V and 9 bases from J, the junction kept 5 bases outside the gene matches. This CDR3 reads CASLVGQGEQFF. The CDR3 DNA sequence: TGTGCCAGCCTTGTGGGACAGGGTGAGCAGTTCTTC. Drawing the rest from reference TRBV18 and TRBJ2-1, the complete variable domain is NAGVMQNPRHLVRRRGQEARLRCSPMKGHSHVYWYRQLPEEGLKFMVYLQKENIIDESGMPKERFSAEFPKEGPSILRIQQVVRGDSAAYFCASLVGQGEQFFGPGTRLTVL.

In nucleotides, the CDR3 is TGTGCCAGCAGCTCCTCCACAGGGGTCGGGGACACTGAAGCTTTCTTT. Encoded protein: CASSSSTGVGDTEAFF. The chain employs TRBV7-6 and TRBJ1-1; 7 nucleotides line up with TRBD1. The germline CDR1 and CDR2 sequences are SGHVS and FNYEAQ. The CDR3 length is 16 residues. The junction had 11 bases not matched to a gene; V was cut back by 4 bases and J by 3 bases.

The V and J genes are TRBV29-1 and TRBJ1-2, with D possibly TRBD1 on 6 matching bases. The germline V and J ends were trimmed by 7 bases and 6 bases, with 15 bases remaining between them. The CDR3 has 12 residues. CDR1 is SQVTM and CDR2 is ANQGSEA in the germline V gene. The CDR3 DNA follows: TGCAGCGAAAAACAGGGAAGCCATGGCTACACCTTC. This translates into CSEKQGSHGYTF.

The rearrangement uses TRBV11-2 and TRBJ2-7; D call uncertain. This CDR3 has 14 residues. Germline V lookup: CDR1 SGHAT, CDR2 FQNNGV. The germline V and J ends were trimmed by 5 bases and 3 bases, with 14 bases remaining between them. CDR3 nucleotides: TGTGCCAGCAGCACCACCCGGGTGGGCTACGAGCAGTACTTC. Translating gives CASSTTRVGYEQYF.

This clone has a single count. CDR3 loop: CASSLAPDRGRVEQYF. DNA of the CDR3: TGCGCCAGCAGCTTGGCGCCGGACAGGGGGCGGGTCGAGCAGTACTTC. The V call is TRBV5-1, the J call TRBJ2-7, with TRBD1 matching over 11 bases. CDR1 and CDR2 from the germline V gene are SGHRS and YFSETQ. V gave up 0 bases and J gave up 6 bases; unmatched junction bases: 8. The CDR3 runs 16 residues.

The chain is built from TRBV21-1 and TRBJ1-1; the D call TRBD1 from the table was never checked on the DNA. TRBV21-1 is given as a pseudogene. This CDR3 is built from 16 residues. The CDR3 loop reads CASSKEGRDMNTEAFF. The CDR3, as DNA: TGTGCCAGCAGCAAAGAAGGCAGGGACATGAACACTGAAGCTTTCTTT.

CDR3 amino acids: CARPDRWSYEQYF. In DNA form, the CDR3 reads TGTGCCCGCCCTGACAGGTGGTCCTACGAGCAGTACTTC. This sequence joins TRBV21-1 and TRBJ2-7; the table names TRBD1, a call not compared with the DNA. TRBV21-1 is flagged as a pseudogene. The CDR3 has 13 residues.

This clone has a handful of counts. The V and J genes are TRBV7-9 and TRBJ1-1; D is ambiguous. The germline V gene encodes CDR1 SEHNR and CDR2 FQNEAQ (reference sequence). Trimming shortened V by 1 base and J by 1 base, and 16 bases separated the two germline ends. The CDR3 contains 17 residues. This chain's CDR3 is CASSLGESALTNTEAFF. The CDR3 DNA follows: TGTGCCAGCAGCTTAGGGGAGTCAGCCTTGACGAACACTGAAGCTTTCTTT. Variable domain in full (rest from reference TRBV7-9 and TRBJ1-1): DTGVSQNPRHKITKRGQNVTFRCDPISEHNRLYWYRQTLGQGPEFLTYFQNEAQLEKSRLLSDRFSAERPKGSFSTLEIQRTEQGDSAMYLCASSLGESALTNTEAFFGQGTRLTVV.

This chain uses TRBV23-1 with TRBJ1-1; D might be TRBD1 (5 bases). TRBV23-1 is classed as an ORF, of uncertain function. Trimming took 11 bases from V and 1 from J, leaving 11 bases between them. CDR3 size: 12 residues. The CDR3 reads CAGGTENTEAFF. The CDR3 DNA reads TGCGCCGGAGGGACTGAGAACACTGAAGCTTTCTTT.